This entry lists 21 T cell receptor beta chains sequenced from one sample in a study of blood T cell repertoires in COVID-19. Here immunoSEQ multiplex PCR was the method, and the copy in TCRdb shows in-frame clones only, minus some. The sample includes some 42,000 clones, more than 75% of them seen just once. Sequenced: peripheral blood. Receptors originate from a man at least 80 years old with acute or convalescent COVID-19.

V and J are TRBV6-5 and TRBJ1-1, with D possibly being TRBD1 (6 bases). The ends were cut back, 0 bases at V and 3 bases at J, with 11 bases in the middle. The V gene's germline CDR1 is MNHEY and CDR2 SVGAGI. This CDR3 is 15 amino acids long. CDR3 sequence reads: CASSYSGTTDTEAFF. In DNA, the CDR3 is TGTGCCAGCAGTTACTCCGGGACAACTGACACTGAAGCTTTCTTT.

V is TRBV10-3 and J is TRBJ2-3, with 10 nucleotides matching TRBD2. Germline V gene lookup returns CDR1 ENHRY and CDR2 SYGVKD. The CDR3 runs to 15 residues. Trimming removed 3 bases from V and 6 bases from J; junction bases left unmatched: 6. CDR3 in amino acids: CAISEGTSAFDTQYF. The CDR3 region has the DNA TGTGCCATCAGTGAAGGGACTAGCGCTTTTGATACGCAGTATTTT.

The chain combines TRBV11-2 with TRBJ2-2; D not resolved. The CDR3 has 14 residues. Germline V gene lookup returns CDR1 SGHAT and CDR2 FQNNGV. Trimming removed 7 bases from V and 6 bases from J, with 15 bases in between. The DNA of the CDR3 is TGTGCCAGCACCTTCTCCTTTGGCTCCGGGGAGCTGTTTTTT. Translated, it gives CASTFSFGSGELFF.

This chain links TRBV18 with TRBJ2-3; TRBD2 matches 8 bases. CDR3 length: 13 residues. CDR1 KGHSH and CDR2 LQKENI come from the germline V gene. Unmatched junction bases numbered 3, after V lost 6 bases and J lost 4 bases. CDR3: CASSAGGSDTQYF. As DNA, the CDR3 is TGTGCCAGCTCGGCGGGGGGCTCAGATACGCAGTATTTT.

This clone has more than one count but fewer than ten. Its ends do not fully match the called genes, so a read error is possible. CDR3 in DNA: TGCGCCAGCAGTTTGGGGACTAGCGGGGTTGAGACCCAGTACTTC. As protein: CASSLGTSGVETQYF. The rearrangement uses TRBV5-1 and TRBJ2-5, with 13 bases that match TRBD2. The CDR3 is 15 residues long. Per the germline V gene, CDR1 is SGHRS and CDR2 is YFSETQ.

The rearrangement links TRBV11-2 to TRBJ1-1; the D gene is possibly TRBD1 (5 bases). V lost 1 base, J lost 10 bases, and 10 bases lay in between. Per germline, CDR1 SGHAT and CDR2 FQNNGV. The CDR3 is 12 residues long. The CDR3 loop is CASSLGGRGAFF. In DNA, the CDR3 is TGTGCCAGCAGCTTAGGCGGGAGGGGAGCTTTCTTT.

The gene calls are TRBV3-1 (or the pseudogene TRBV3-2) and TRBJ2-7, with TRBD1 matching over 9 bases. With 0 bases clipped from V and 6 bases from J, the junction kept 9 bases outside the gene matches. Germline V lookup: CDR1 LGHDT, CDR2 YNNKEL (reference sequence). The CDR3 extends over 16 amino acids. The CDR3 DNA reads TGTGCCAGCAGCCAAGAAATAGGGACAGGGTTCGGCGAGCAGTACTTC. Protein product: CASSQEIGTGFGEQYF.

V and J are TRBV11-2 and TRBJ1-3; the match to TRBD1 covers 7 bases. The germline gives CDR1 SGHAT, CDR2 FQNNGV. V was clipped by 6 bases and J by 4 bases; unmatched bases: 3. The CDR3 is 13 amino acids. CDR3 coding DNA: TGTGCCAGCAGGCTGACAGGGGGAAACACCATATATTTT. Translated, it gives CASRLTGGNTIYF.

The genes are TRBV5-8 and TRBJ2-5; D gene uncertain. This CDR3 has 15 amino acids. Per the germline V gene, CDR1 is SGHTS and CDR2 is YDEGEE. V lost 6 bases, J lost 5 bases, and 20 bases lay in between. CDR3 DNA sequence: TGTGCCAGCACCTGGGCAAATTCGATGCTTGAGACCCAGTACTTC. Its protein is CASTWANSMLETQYF.

The chain uses TRBV19 and TRBJ2-7; the match to TRBD2 covers 10 bases. The germline V gene encodes CDR1 LNHDA and CDR2 SQIVND (reference sequence). This CDR3 spans 18 amino acids. The V gene end was trimmed by 3 bases and the J gene end by 0 bases; junction bases not matched to a gene: 11. CDR3 amino acids: CASSITLAGASSSYEQYF. The CDR3 bases are TGTGCCAGTAGTATTACTCTAGCGGGAGCCTCAAGCTCCTACGAGCAGTACTTC. The full variable domain, with the rest looked up from reference TRBV19 and TRBJ2-7, is DGGITQSPKYLFRKEGQNVTLSCEQNLNHDAMYWYRQDPGQGLRLIYYSQIVNDFQKGDIAEGYSVSREKKESFPLTVTSAQKNPTAFYLCASSITLAGASSSYEQYFGPGTRLTVT.

This chain connects TRBV9 to TRBJ1-1; D is possibly TRBD1 (5 bases). Germline CDR1 and CDR2: SGDLS and YYNGEE. This CDR3 region has 14 residues. The V gene lost 4 bases and the J gene lost 1 base, with 11 bases spanning the gap. CDR3 coding DNA: TGTGCCAGCAGCCCGGGGAGGGGGAACACTGAAGCTTTCTTT. Encoded protein: CASSPGRGNTEAFF. Complete variable domain (other parts from reference TRBV9 and TRBJ1-1): DSGVTQTPKHLITATGQRVTLRCSPRSGDLSVYWYQQSLDQGLQFLIQYYNGEERAKGNILERFSAQQFPDLHSELNLSSLELGDSALYFCASSPGRGNTEAFFGQGTRLTVV.

This chain links TRBV5-1 with TRBJ1-1; perhaps TRBD1 as D (5 bases). CDR3 size: 14 residues. The V and J ends lost 4 bases and 4 bases respectively, with 14 bases between them. The germline gives CDR1 SGHRS, CDR2 YFSETQ. CDR3 residues: CASSPRRGVTEAFF. The CDR3 coding sequence is TGCGCCAGCAGCCCCCGGCGGGGGGTCACTGAAGCTTTCTTT.

The chain carries TRBV6-5 and TRBJ2-7, with 8 nucleotides matching TRBD2. In germline, CDR1 is MNHEY, CDR2 SVGAGI. CDR3 length equals 13 residues. The J segment lost 3 bases and the V segment lost 6 bases, leaving 4 bases of the junction unmatched. This CDR3 reads CASSQRGNYEQYF. The CDR3 coding sequence is TGTGCCAGCAGCCAGCGGGGGAACTACGAGCAGTACTTC.

This chain uses TRBV21-1 with TRBJ2-4; TRBD1 was called by the table and not checked on the DNA. TRBV21-1 constitutes a pseudogene. The CDR3 is 15 residues long. CDR3 sequence: CASSNDAGVRNIQYF. Written as DNA, the CDR3 is TGTGCCAGCAGCAACGACGCAGGGGTTAGGAACATTCAGTACTTC.

CDR3 in amino acids: CASSPSTVMNTEAFF. For the CDR3, the DNA is TGTGCCAGCAGCCCCTCGACAGTCATGAACACTGAAGCTTTCTTT. The chain employs TRBV7-9 and TRBJ1-1, with D possibly matching TRBD1 (5 bases). Trimming took 5 bases from V and 0 from J, leaving 13 bases between them. CDR1 and CDR2 (germline): SEHNR, FQNEAQ (reference sequence). The CDR3 contains 15 residues.

This clone was seen a few times. The chain uses TRBV11-2 and TRBJ2-1; possible D gene TRBD1, 5 bases. Germline values: CDR1 SGHAT, CDR2 FQNNGV. This CDR3 is 16 amino acids long. Trimming shortened V by 4 bases and J by 3 bases, and 16 bases separated the two germline ends. CDR3 protein: CASSSGLGTGYNEQFF. The CDR3 DNA is TGTGCCAGCAGCTCCGGCCTCGGCACAGGCTACAATGAGCAGTTCTTC.

J is TRBJ1-2 and V is TRBV20-1; 8 bases agree with TRBD1. This CDR3 comprises 15 residues. Germline lookup yields CDR1 DFQATT and CDR2 SNEGSKA (reference sequence). The trim removed 3 bases at V and 3 bases at J, leaving 9 bases unmatched. CDR3 sequence reads: CSASSGQGAYYGYTF. The CDR3 nucleotides are TGCAGTGCTAGTTCCGGGCAGGGGGCGTACTATGGCTACACCTTC.

In DNA form, the CDR3 reads TGTGCCAGCAGTTGTCCGGAGCCCGGAGGGGAAAAACTGTTTTTT. Its translation: CASSCPEPGGEKLFF. The chain links TRBV11-3 to TRBJ1-4; D not resolved. Trimming stripped 6 bases from V and 8 bases from J, with 19 bases between. The V gene's germline CDR1 is SGHNT and CDR2 YENEEA. CDR3 length: 15 residues.

The rearrangement joins TRBV7-2 to TRBJ2-3; 10 bases line up with TRBD2. The germline V gene encodes CDR1 SGHTA and CDR2 FQGNSA. This CDR3 has 15 amino acids. The J segment lost 14 bases and the V segment lost 5 bases, leaving 16 bases of the junction unmatched. The CDR3 bases are TGTGCCAGCAGCAAAGTGGGTCTAGCGGGGGCCCGGCGGTATTTT. This gives the protein CASSKVGLAGARRYF. Full variable domain (outside the CDR3, taken from reference TRBV7-2 and TRBJ2-3): GAGVSQSPSNKVTEKGKDVELRCDPISGHTALYWYRQSLGQGLEFLIYFQGNSAPDKSGLPSDRFSAERTGGSVSTLTIQRTQQEDSAVYLCASSKVGLAGARRYFGPGTRLTVL.

The sample holds one count of this clone. V is TRBV27 and J is TRBJ2-2; no firm D call. Germline CDR1 is MNHEY and CDR2 is SMNVEV (reference sequence). CDR3 length: 12 residues. Trimming shortened V by 5 bases and J by 7 bases, and 8 bases separated the two germline ends. The CDR3 spells CASSLLSGELFF. CDR3 in DNA: TGTGCCAGCAGTCTCTTGAGCGGGGAGCTGTTTTTT.

Only one count was recorded for this clone. This rearrangement joins TRBV11-2 to TRBJ1-1, with D hard to call. This CDR3 region has 16 residues. The germline gives CDR1 SGHAT, CDR2 FQNNGV. The V gene lost 4 bases and the J gene lost 1 base, with 16 bases spanning the gap. The CDR3 nucleotides read TGTGCCAGCAGCTCCCGGGGTCGCAGGACGAACACTGAAGCTTTCTTT. Its protein product is CASSSRGRRTNTEAFF.